A single sample gave rise to the 24 T cell receptor beta chains below, sequenced in a study of blood T cells in healthy people across ages. Through a sample-barcoded 5' primer and a J-beta primer mix, a second PCR was run for roughly 7 to 12 cycles. One entry per CDR3 protein results from TCRdb running MiXCR on the 5' RACE reads. The sample yields some 1.1 million distinct CDR3 sequences, 35% to 45% seen once. Sequencing was done on a sample of blood. These TCRs come from a man aged 18 to 29 in good health.

This clonotype was seen more than once but under ten times. This chain uses TRBV20-1 with TRBJ1-5; perhaps TRBD1 as D (5 bases). Trimming pared 6 bases from V and 6 bases from J, leaving 12 bases between. The CDR3 has 12 residues. Per germline, CDR1 DFQATT and CDR2 SNEGSKA (reference sequence). The CDR3 region has the DNA TGCAGTGCCTCGGTGGGGGGTCAGCCCCAGCATTTT. It translates to CSASVGGQPQHF.

The gene calls are TRBV20-1 and TRBJ2-5; the match to TRBD2 covers 8 bases. V was clipped by 3 bases and J by 3 bases; unmatched bases: 9. The CDR3 is 15 amino acids. CDR1 and CDR2 from the germline V gene are DFQATT and SNEGSKA (reference sequence). CDR3 in DNA: TGCAGTGCTAGTATCCCTAGCGGGTCTAAAGAGACCCAGTACTTC. Its translation: CSASIPSGSKETQYF.

This clonotype has only a few counts. This chain uses TRBV29-1 with TRBJ1-2; D gene unclear. Trimming removed 6 bases from V and 2 bases from J, with 16 bases in between. The CDR3 spans 14 residues. Germline V gives CDR1 SQVTM, CDR2 ANQGSEA. CDR3 in amino acids: CSVRRRSVNYGYTF. The CDR3 coding sequence is TGCAGCGTCCGTCGACGGAGCGTCAACTATGGCTACACCTTC.

This clonotype has more than one count but fewer than ten. DNA of the CDR3: TGTGCCAGCAGCTTATCCCCCGGGACAGACATCTACAATGAGCAGTTCTTC. It codes for CASSLSPGTDIYNEQFF. The rearrangement links TRBV7-3 to TRBJ2-1, with 7 positions matching TRBD1. Germline assignment: CDR1 SGHTA and CDR2 FQGTGA. The V segment lost 2 bases and the J segment 3 bases; nucleotides outside the gene matches: 10. The CDR3 spans 17 residues.

This chain joins TRBV4-1 and TRBJ2-3; D is unresolved. The CDR3 contains 14 residues. Germline lookup yields CDR1 MGHRA and CDR2 YSYEKL. The ends were cut back, 4 bases at V and 1 base at J, with 9 bases in the middle. CDR3: CASSRYTRTDTQYF. The CDR3 coding sequence is TGCGCCAGCAGCCGCTACACACGCACAGATACGCAGTATTTT.

Remarks on this clonotype: An end of the junction does not agree with germline; a read error may underlie this. The rearrangement uses TRBV6-1 and TRBJ1-2; 7 positions agree with TRBD1. Germline CDR1 and CDR2: MNHNS and SASEGT. This CDR3 is 18 amino acids long. The CDR3 nucleotides read TGTGTCAGCAGTGAAGTCCGGTATAGGGACAGCCTTTTCTATGGCTACACCTTC. Protein product: CVSSEVRYRDSLFYGYTF.

This clonotype was seen just once. CDR3 in amino acids: CSAPPGTGENTEAFF. DNA for the CDR3: TGCAGTGCTCCTCCCGGGACAGGGGAGAACACTGAAGCTTTCTTT. The J gene is TRBJ1-1, the V gene TRBV20-1; 10 nucleotides line up with TRBD1. With 5 bases clipped from V and 1 base from J, the junction kept 7 bases outside the gene matches. Germline V lookup: CDR1 DFQATT, CDR2 SNEGSKA (reference sequence). The CDR3 has 15 amino acids.

This rearrangement joins TRBV5-1 to TRBJ1-3, with D possibly matching TRBD1 (6 bases). Looked up from germline, CDR1 is SGHRS and CDR2 is YFSETQ. This CDR3 comprises 17 residues. Between the trimmed V and J ends, which lost 3 bases and 0 bases, there was a span of 16 bases. This chain's CDR3 is CASSSVPTGSSGNTIYF. For the CDR3, the DNA is TGCGCCAGCAGCTCGGTACCCACAGGGAGCTCTGGAAACACCATATATTTT.

This clonotype was observed a few times. V gene TRBV6-2 or TRBV6-3 combines with J gene TRBJ2-3, with D uncertain. The germline V gene encodes CDR1 MNHEY and CDR2 SVGEGT. The germline V and J ends were trimmed by 5 bases and 2 bases, with 11 bases remaining between them. There are 14 residues in the CDR3. The CDR3 coding sequence is TGTGCCAGCAGTACAGAGAGATTCACAGATACGCAGTATTTT. It is translated as CASSTERFTDTQYF.

This rearrangement joins TRBV11-2 to TRBJ1-1; 7 bases line up with TRBD1. CDR3 length equals 15 residues. V lost 4 bases to trimming and J lost 8 bases; unmatched junction nucleotides: 13. In germline, CDR1 is SGHAT, CDR2 FQNNGV. The CDR3 loop reads CASSSVTGRFPEAFF. The DNA of the CDR3 is TGTGCCAGCAGCTCAGTGACAGGGCGGTTCCCCGAAGCTTTCTTT.

Concerning this clonotype: This may stem from a read error, because a much larger clone lies one nucleotide away. This sequence joins TRBV19 and TRBJ2-1; no firm D call. There are 13 residues in the CDR3. V was clipped by 1 base and J by 2 bases, with 3 bases between them. Germline CDR1 is LNHDA and CDR2 is SQIVND (reference sequence). CDR3 loop: CASSIGAYNEQFF. DNA of the CDR3: TGTGCCAGTAGTATAGGAGCCTACAATGAGCAGTTCTTC. Supplemented by reference TRBV19 and TRBJ2-1, the full variable domain reads DGGITQSPKYLFRKEGQNVTLSCEQNLNHDAMYWYRQDPGQGLRLIYYSQIVNDFQKGDIAEGYSVSREKKESFPLTVTSAQKNPTAFYLCASSIGAYNEQFFGPGTRLTVL.

On this clonotype: At one end the junction does not follow the germline gene, possibly because of a read error. The rearrangement links TRBV5-1 to TRBJ2-3; D is possibly TRBD1 or TRBD2 (5 bases each). Germline values: CDR1 SGHRS, CDR2 YFSETQ. The CDR3 covers 14 residues. CDR3 coding DNA: TGCGCCAGCAACTTGGGGGTAATCGCAGATACGCAGTATTTT. This translates into CASNLGVIADTQYF.

The chain combines TRBV7-9 with TRBJ2-3; D is perhaps TRBD2 (7 bases). Germline V gene lookup returns CDR1 SEHNR and CDR2 FQNEAQ (reference sequence). The CDR3 is 15 residues long. With 5 bases removed from V and 3 bases from J, the gap between germline ends came to 15 bases. This chain's CDR3 is CASSMGASGTDTQYF. CDR3 sequence (DNA): TGTGCCAGCAGCATGGGGGCTAGCGGAACAGATACGCAGTATTTT.

This chain connects TRBV20-1 to TRBJ2-3; D remains unclear. V was trimmed by 3 bases and J by 2 bases, leaving 6 bases between them. Germline values: CDR1 DFQATT, CDR2 SNEGSKA (reference sequence). The CDR3 has 12 residues. The CDR3 DNA reads as TGCAGTGCTAGCGTCCCCACAGATACGCAGTATTTT. This codes for CSASVPTDTQYF.

J is TRBJ2-3 and V is TRBV10-2; TRBD2 matches 8 bases. Unmatched junction bases numbered 6, after V lost 3 bases and J lost 1 base. Germline CDR1 is WSHSY and CDR2 is SAAADI. This CDR3 is built from 16 residues. CDR3 amino acids: CASSDGLAGGTDTQYF. The DNA for the CDR3 is TGCGCCAGCAGTGACGGTCTAGCGGGCGGCACAGATACGCAGTATTTT.

This sequence joins TRBV7-9 and TRBJ2-7, with 8 positions matching TRBD1. Germline trimming cut 5 bases from V and 1 base from J; bases unmatched to any gene: 7. The CDR3 is made up of 15 amino acids. Per germline, CDR1 SEHNR and CDR2 FQNEAQ (reference sequence). DNA of the CDR3: TGTGCCAGCAGCCCGACAGGGGCGAATTCCTACGAGCAGTACTTC. Translating gives CASSPTGANSYEQYF.

The chain recombines TRBV12-3 or TRBV12-4 with TRBJ1-2; unclear D gene. This CDR3 has 13 amino acids. The V end lost 7 bases, the J end lost 2 bases, and 11 bases lay between the germline ends. Here the CDR3 reads CASTLDLNYGYTF. CDR3 sequence (DNA): TGTGCCAGCACTCTGGATTTAAACTATGGCTACACCTTC.

With regard to this clonotype: The junction departs from germline at one end; a sequencing error may be responsible. The genes are TRBV7-9 and TRBJ1-1; a possible D gene is TRBD1 (5 bases). The CDR3 loop spans 13 amino acids. Germline CDR1 and CDR2: SEHNR and FQNEAQ (reference sequence). The DNA for the CDR3 is TGTGCCAGCACGGGGGACGTGAACACTAAAGCTTTCTTT. Translated: CASTGDVNTKAFF.

The genes are TRBV9 and TRBJ1-2; 9 positions match TRBD1. The CDR3 has 12 amino acids. Germline V CDR1 and CDR2: SGDLS, YYNGEE. Trimming cost V 7 bases and J 7 bases; bases outside gene matches: 5. The CDR3 DNA is TGTGCCAGCTGGGACAGGGTTCGTGGCTACACCTTC. Protein product: CASWDRVRGYTF.

In this sample, this clonotype turned up many times. The chain combines TRBV2 with TRBJ2-6, with no clear D. Germline V gene lookup returns CDR1 SNHLY and CDR2 FYNNEI. V was clipped by 5 bases and J by 3 bases, with 5 bases between them. There are 13 residues in the CDR3. The CDR3 sequence: CASSTVGANVLTF. CDR3 coding DNA: TGTGCCAGCAGTACGGTTGGGGCCAACGTCCTGACTTTC.

This chain connects TRBV10-3 to TRBJ2-2; possible D gene TRBD2, 5 bases. Germline CDR1 is ENHRY and CDR2 is SYGVKD. V was shortened by 11 bases and J by 3 bases, with 22 bases between the two germline ends. CDR3 size: 16 residues. DNA of the CDR3: TGTGCCTCTACCCGGGGTCTAAAAGCGGACACCGGGGAGCTGTTTTTT. Encoded protein: CASTRGLKADTGELFF.

The chain carries TRBV20-1 and TRBJ1-4, with D hard to call. The CDR3 consists of 13 residues. Germline V lookup: CDR1 DFQATT, CDR2 SNEGSKA (reference sequence). Deletions cut 2 bases from V and 3 bases from J, with 7 bases between. The CDR3 DNA is TGCAGTGCTAGAATCCGGGCTAATGAAAAACTGTTTTTT. This codes for CSARIRANEKLFF.

The chain couples TRBV2 to TRBJ1-2, with 7 bases aligning to TRBD1. With 11 bases clipped from V and 6 bases from J, the junction kept 12 bases outside the gene matches. Germline V gene lookup returns CDR1 SNHLY and CDR2 FYNNEI. The CDR3 is 13 amino acids. The CDR3 DNA follows: TGTGCCGGCCTGGGAGGGGGCGAAAATGGCTACACCTTC. Translating gives CAGLGGGENGYTF.

The V and J genes are TRBV5-1 and TRBJ2-3; 8 nucleotides agree with TRBD2. This CDR3 region has 15 residues. CDR1 is SGHRS, CDR2 YFSETQ, per germline. J lost 1 base, V lost 3 bases, and 4 bases had no gene match. DNA for the CDR3: TGCGCCAGCAGCTCAATTAGCGGGGGCACAGATACGCAGTATTTT. This gives the protein CASSSISGGTDTQYF. The full variable domain, completed using reference TRBV5-1 and TRBJ2-3, is KAGVTQTPRYLIKTRGQQVTLSCSPISGHRSVSWYQQTPGQGLQFLFEYFSETQRNKGNFPGRFSGRQFSNSRSEMNVSTLELGDSALYLCASSSISGGTDTQYFGPGTRLTVL.